This T cell receptor beta chain derives from a study of Graves' ophthalmopathy and Graves' hyperthyroidism. General observations from the study: The model predicted ophthalmopathy progression with 60% to 71% sensitivity and approximately 72% specificity. Blood was where most expanded thyroid clonotypes above 0.001 frequency also turned up.

Amplification of TCR beta CDR3 regions used RNA transcripts. Scientists carried out first-round RT-PCR using HTBI primers and then a second-round multiplex PCR. TCRdb passed the multiplex PCR reads through MiXCR, listing each CDR3 protein once. This table has around 400,000 distinct CDR3 sequences, 15% to 20% appearing once. This clonotype was detected a few times. The antigen remains unidentified. Pregnancy or lactation, uncontrolled infections and other autoimmune diseases were grounds for excluding patients. PBMCs stemmed from 10 ml of fresh peripheral blood. The CDR3 totals 14 residues. Trimming shortened V by 3 bases and J by 2 bases, and 10 bases separated the two germline ends. The germline CDR1 and CDR2 sequences are MGHRA and YSYEKL.

The TCR was taken from a woman between 18 and 29 years old with Graves' ophthalmopathy. V and J are TRBV4-1 and TRBJ2-5, with D perhaps matching TRBD1 (5 bases). Sequenced sample: peripheral blood. CDR3: CASSQAGPQETQYF. CDR3 nucleotide sequence: TGCGCCAGCAGCCAGGCAGGGCCGCAAGAGACCCAGTACTTC.